This T cell receptor (beta chain) was identified in a study of T-cell memory formation after mild COVID-19. In TCRdb, the 5' RACE reads were re-called with MiXCR into one record per CDR3 protein. The top ten clones hold roughly 3.5% of a sample with roughly 220,000 distinct CDR3 sequences, 9.5% of them seen once. The CDR3 loop spans 11 amino acids. Germline lookup yields CDR1 SGHTA and CDR2 FQGNSA. As for this clonotype: One end of the junction is discordant with germline, which a read error may explain.

This sequence joins TRBV7-2 and TRBJ1-1, with D possibly TRBD1 on 6 matching bases. This receptor was taken from a man younger than 30 who had mild COVID-19 (a few samples of this study predate the infection). Cell type and time point are not known. Sample: PBMCs or a T cell subset sorted from them (not recorded which). CDR3 protein: CASSPGGSQSF. CDR3 coding DNA: TGTGCCAGCAGCCCCGGGGGCAGCCAATCCTTT.